These 7 T cell receptor beta chains share one sample of origin, sequenced in a study of blood T cells in healthy people across ages. A second PCR of 7 to 11 cycles used a sample-barcoded 5' primer and a J-beta primer mix. TCRdb itself ran the 5' RACE reads through MiXCR, one entry per CDR3 protein. The sample has 1,300,000 or so distinct CDR3 sequences; 55% to 75% are singletons. The specimen sequenced was blood. These receptors came from a man younger than 30 in good health.

This clonotype was picked up a small number of times. The chain has TRBV4-2 and TRBJ2-7; 9 positions match TRBD1. V shed 4 bases and J 0 bases; nucleotides not matched to a gene: 7. Per germline, CDR1 LGHNA and CDR2 YNFKEQ. The CDR3 runs 16 residues. The CDR3 region has the DNA TGTGCCAGCAGCCTCCCGACAGGGGGTAACTCCTACGAGCAGTACTTC. Translation: CASSLPTGGNSYEQYF.

V and J are TRBV20-1 and TRBJ1-5; tentatively, D is TRBD1 (6 bases). Per germline, CDR1 DFQATT and CDR2 SNEGSKA (reference sequence). The CDR3 has 13 amino acids. The ends were cut back, 5 bases at V and 3 bases at J, with 11 bases in the middle. The CDR3 spells CSASTGYNQPQHF. In nucleotides, the CDR3 is TGCAGTGCTTCGACAGGATACAATCAGCCCCAGCATTTT.

This clonotype was counted a few times. The gene calls are TRBV29-1 and TRBJ1-2; 9 bases map to TRBD1. Trimming took 6 bases from V and 7 from J; bases not matched to a gene: 3. The germline CDR1 and CDR2 sequences are SQVTM and ANQGSEA. This CDR3 has 11 amino acids. The DNA for the CDR3 is TGCAGCGTACAGGGGGCAGGTGGCTACACCTTC. Amino acids: CSVQGAGGYTF.

This chain connects TRBV27 to TRBJ2-6, with a possible D match to TRBD2 (5 bases). Germline CDR1 MNHEY, CDR2 SMNVEV (reference sequence). CDR3 length: 19 amino acids. V was trimmed by 1 base and J by 1 base, leaving 17 bases between them. The CDR3 nucleotides read TGTGCCAGCAGTTTATGGGCCGGGGAAGCCGTTTCTGGGGCCAACGTCCTGACTTTC. The encoded protein is CASSLWAGEAVSGANVLTF.

This clonotype has more than one count but fewer than ten. The chain has TRBV9 and TRBJ2-7; the match to TRBD2 covers 8 bases. In germline, CDR1 is SGDLS, CDR2 YYNGEE. The junction had 6 bases not matched to a gene; V was cut back by 4 bases and J by 3 bases. The CDR3 is 14 amino acids. The CDR3 here is CASSILAGDYEQYF. The CDR3 nucleotides read TGTGCCAGCAGCATCCTAGCGGGCGACTACGAGCAGTACTTC.

This chain uses TRBV5-1 with TRBJ1-1; possibly TRBD1 for D (5 bases). The CDR3 sequence is 14 residues long. Germline lookup yields CDR1 SGHRS and CDR2 YFSETQ. V was cut by 5 bases and J by 3 bases, with 14 bases left in between. The DNA of the CDR3 is TGCGCCAGCAGGCTGGGGCTCCTGGACACTGAAGCTTTCTTT. Translating it yields CASRLGLLDTEAFF.

V is TRBV4-1 and J is TRBJ1-6; D is perhaps TRBD1 (5 bases). Germline assignment: CDR1 MGHRA and CDR2 YSYEKL. Between the trimmed V and J ends, which lost 2 bases and 11 bases, there was a span of 7 bases. The CDR3 consists of 12 residues. CDR3 DNA: TGCGCCAGCAGCCAACCGGGGGCACCCCTCCACTTT. This sequence encodes CASSQPGAPLHF.